The rows below give T cell receptor beta chains drawn from one sample of a study of T cell changes during pregnancy in multiple sclerosis. Assay: immunoSEQ multiplex PCR; the TCRdb copy retains only in-frame clones and omits some. The table records roughly 30,000 clones, around 90% of them present only once. The source was CD4+ T cells from peripheral blood mononuclear cells, collected in the first trimester of pregnancy. All receptors come from a female donor in good health, enrolled as a control in a pregnancy study. The CDR3 runs from the conserved cysteine through the conserved F or W. The order of the fields is V gene, clone size, J gene, D gene, CDR3 protein, CDR3 DNA. D genes are given only for firm matches. Clone size, where shown, is once, few, many, or a class for clones that have expanded.

>TRBV4-2|-|TRBJ2-1|-
CASSQAGGRRGRESSYNEQFF
TGTGCCAGCAGCCAAGCGGGAGGACGGAGGGGGAGAGAGAGCTCCTACAATGAGCAGTTCTTC
>TRBV19|-|TRBJ2-5|TRBD1
CASNDRGRQETQYF
TGTGCCAGTAATGACAGGGGGCGCCAAGAGACCCAGTACTTC
>TRBV5-5|-|TRBJ1-1|-
CASSLGQQNTEAFF
TGTGCCAGCAGCTTAGGACAACAGAACACTGAAGCTTTCTTT
>TRBV12-5|-|TRBJ2-3|TRBD1
CASGSGQFSSTQYF
TGTGCTAGTGGCTCGGGACAGTTCTCGTCCACGCAGTATTTT
>TRBV4-2|-|TRBJ2-3|-
CASSQARQVIAGDTQYF
TGTGCCAGCAGCCAAGCGCGTCAGGTCATCGCCGGAGATACGCAGTATTTT
>TRBV5-3|-|TRBJ2-1|TRBD2
CARSYGLAGNNEQFF
TGTGCCAGAAGCTATGGACTAGCGGGAAACAATGAGCAGTTCTTC
>TRBV19|-|TRBJ2-5|TRBD2
CASSILAGGQETQYF
TGTGCCAGTAGTATCTTAGCGGGGGGACAAGAGACCCAGTACTTC
>TRBV4-2|-|TRBJ2-7|TRBD1
CASSQGTGGSYEQYF
TGTGCCAGCAGCCAAGGGACAGGGGGCTCCTACGAGCAGTACTTC
>TRBV7-9|-|TRBJ1-2|-
CASSSRGPGESGYTF
TGTGCCAGCAGCTCCAGAGGTCCAGGGGAAAGTGGCTACACCTTC
>TRBV6-1|-|TRBJ2-7|TRBD1
CASCPTGVSEQYF
TGTGCCAGCTGTCCCACAGGGGTCTCCGAGCAGTACTTC
>TRBV25-1|-|TRBJ1-3|-
CASSEFQSVTGNTIYF
TGTGCCAGCAGTGAATTTCAGTCAGTCACTGGAAACACCATATATTTT
>TRBV2|-|TRBJ2-7|TRBD2
CAAISGSSYEQYF
TGTGCCGCGATTAGCGGGAGTTCCTACGAGCAGTACTTC
>TRBV6-5|-|TRBJ2-7|-
CASSSWTAPYEQYF
TGTGCCAGCAGTTCCTGGACAGCACCCTACGAGCAGTACTTC
>TRBV19|-|TRBJ1-5|-
CASTVTINQPQHF
TGTGCCAGTACCGTCACTATTAATCAGCCCCAGCATTTT
>TRBV13|-|TRBJ1-1|-
CASSPTQGWVTEAFF
TGTGCCAGCAGCCCCACGCAGGGCTGGGTCACTGAAGCTTTCTTT
>TRBV6-5|-|TRBJ2-2|TRBD2
CASSRGLAAGELFF
TGTGCCAGCAGTAGAGGACTAGCGGCCGGGGAGCTGTTTTTT
>TRBV9|-|TRBJ2-1|-
CASSVNSHNEQFF
TGTGCCAGCAGCGTAAACTCGCACAATGAGCAGTTCTTC
>TRBV7-9|-|TRBJ1-1|TRBD1
CASSSGQYMNTEAFF
TGTGCCAGCAGCTCGGGACAGTACATGAACACTGAAGCTTTCTTT
>TRBV27|-|TRBJ2-1|-
CASSRPWQTYNEQFF
TGTGCCAGCAGCCGACCCTGGCAGACTTACAATGAGCAGTTCTTC
>TRBV30|-|TRBJ2-1|TRBD2
CAWSRTSGSNEQFF
TGTGCCTGGAGTCGGACTAGCGGGAGTAATGAGCAGTTCTTC
>TRBV28|-|TRBJ1-1|TRBD1
CASSPQTGGDTEAFF
TGTGCCAGCAGTCCTCAGACAGGGGGCGACACTGAAGCTTTCTTT
>TRBV9|-|TRBJ2-3|-
CASSVATDSPLTQYF
TGTGCCAGCAGCGTAGCTACGGACAGTCCTCTTACGCAGTATTTT
>TRBV30|-|TRBJ1-1|TRBD1
CAWSVSGQGWTEAFF
TGTGCCTGGAGCGTCTCGGGACAGGGATGGACTGAAGCTTTCTTT
>TRBV16|-|TRBJ1-1|-
CASSRDWVAFF
TGTGCCAGCAGCCGGGACTGGGTGGCTTTCTTT
>TRBV6-6|-|TRBJ1-6|-
CASSYSQGPLYSPLHF
TGTGCCAGCAGTTATTCGCAGGGGCCCCTATATTCACCCCTCCACTTT
>TRBV6-1|few|TRBJ1-2|TRBD1
CASSADRVSGRSYGYTF
TGTGCCAGCAGTGCGGACAGGGTCTCCGGAAGAAGCTATGGCTACACCTTC
>TRBV30|few|TRBJ1-5|-
CAWRGGDNQPQHF
TGTGCCTGGAGGGGGGGGGACAATCAGCCCCAGCATTTT
>TRBV7-3|-|TRBJ1-2|-
CASSLIRQVYGYTF
TGTGCCAGCAGCTTAATTCGACAGGTTTATGGCTACACCTTC
>TRBV18|-|TRBJ2-7|-
CASSPGQSSYEQYF
TGTGCCAGCTCACCAGGACAGTCCTCCTACGAGCAGTACTTC
>TRBV7-2|-|TRBJ1-4|TRBD1
CASSVDRESSNEKLFF
TGTGCCAGCAGCGTGGACAGGGAGTCATCTAATGAAAAACTGTTTTTT
>TRBV6-5|-|TRBJ1-5|-
CASSYGGNQPQHF
TGTGCCAGCAGTTACGGCGGGAATCAGCCCCAGCATTTT
>TRBV2|-|TRBJ2-3|TRBD2
CASSERGRAGGPDTQYF
TGTGCCAGCAGTGAGAGGGGAAGGGCGGGGGGGCCAGATACGCAGTATTTT
>TRBV29-1|-|TRBJ2-7|TRBD1
CSVERRQGASHEQYF
TGCAGCGTTGAACGTAGGCAGGGGGCATCCCACGAGCAGTACTTC
>TRBV11-1|-|TRBJ1-1|-
CASSLLGGLNTEAFF
TGTGCCAGCAGCTTACTCGGGGGATTGAACACTGAAGCTTTCTTT
>TRBV6-5|-|TRBJ1-5|TRBD1
CASSYSGQGSNQPQHF
TGTGCCAGCAGTTACTCAGGACAGGGAAGCAATCAGCCCCAGCATTTT
>TRBV7-2|-|TRBJ2-7|-
CASSLVGRVSYEQYF
TGTGCCAGCAGCTTAGTTGGGCGGGTCTCCTACGAGCAGTACTTC
>TRBV14|-|TRBJ2-2|-
CASRLGPGELFF
TGTGCCAGCAGGCTGGGGCCCGGGGAGCTGTTTTTT
>TRBV2|few|TRBJ1-1|-
CASSPTENTEAFF
TGTGCCAGCAGCCCGACAGAGAACACTGAAGCTTTCTTT
>TRBV10-3|-|TRBJ2-5|TRBD1
CAISEGTGQETQYF
TGTGCCATCAGTGAGGGGACAGGGCAAGAGACCCAGTACTTC
>TRBV11-2|-|TRBJ2-7|TRBD2
CASSPLNSGSSYEQYF
TGTGCCAGCAGCCCCCTGAATAGCGGGAGCTCCTACGAGCAGTACTTC
>TRBV4-3|-|TRBJ2-1|-
CASSPDGGEQFF
TGCGCCAGCAGCCCAGACGGCGGAGAGCAGTTCTTC
>TRBV30|-|TRBJ2-2|TRBD2
CAWSLGLAGAGELFF
TGTGCCTGGAGCCTTGGACTAGCGGGAGCTGGGGAGCTGTTTTTT
>TRBV2|-|TRBJ1-2|-
CASSEVRQPRYGYTF
TGTGCCAGCAGTGAAGTGAGACAGCCCCGGTATGGCTACACCTTC
>TRBV5-1|-|TRBJ1-2|TRBD1
CASSLGGQGTLGYTF
TGCGCCAGCAGCTTGGGGGGACAGGGGACACTCGGCTACACCTTC
>TRBV19|once|TRBJ2-2|TRBD2
CASSIAASGSGGELFF
TGTGCCAGTAGTATTGCGGCTAGCGGGAGTGGCGGGGAGCTGTTTTTT
>TRBV4-1|-|TRBJ1-3|TRBD1
CASSQGTGTGNTIYF
TGCGCCAGCAGCCAGGGGACAGGGACTGGAAACACCATATATTTT
>TRBV11-3|-|TRBJ2-3|-
CASSLAHPTDTQYF
TGTGCCAGCAGCTTGGCCCATCCCACAGATACGCAGTATTTT